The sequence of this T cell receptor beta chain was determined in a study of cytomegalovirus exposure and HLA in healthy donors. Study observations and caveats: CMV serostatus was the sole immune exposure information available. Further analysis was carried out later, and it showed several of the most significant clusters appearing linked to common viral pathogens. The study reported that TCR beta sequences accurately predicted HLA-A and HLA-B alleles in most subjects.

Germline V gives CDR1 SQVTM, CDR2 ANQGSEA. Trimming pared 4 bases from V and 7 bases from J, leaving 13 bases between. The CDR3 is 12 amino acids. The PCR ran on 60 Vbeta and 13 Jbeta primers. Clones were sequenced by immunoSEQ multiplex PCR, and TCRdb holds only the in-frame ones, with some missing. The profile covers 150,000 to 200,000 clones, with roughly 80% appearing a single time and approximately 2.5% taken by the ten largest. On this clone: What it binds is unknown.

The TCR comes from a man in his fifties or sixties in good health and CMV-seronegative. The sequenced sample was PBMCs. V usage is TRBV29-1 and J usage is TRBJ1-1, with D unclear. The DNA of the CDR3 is TGCAGCGTTGGAGAGGGCAACCGTGAAGCTTTCTTT. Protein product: CSVGEGNREAFF. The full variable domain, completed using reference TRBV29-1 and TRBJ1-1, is SAVISQKPSRDICQRGTSLTIQCQVDSQVTMMFWYRQQPGQSLTLIATANQGSEATYESGFVIDKFPISRPNLTFSTLTVSNMSPEDSSIYLCSVGEGNREAFFGQGTRLTVV.